The clone carrying this T cell receptor beta chain was found many times. The read is 3 residues too short to cover the CDR3 end, so that end is filled in from the germline J gene. The data were produced by immunoSEQ multiplex PCR, yet TCRdb's version contains in-frame clones alone and is incomplete. The profile covers some 39,000 clones, none occurring a single time. The source of the sample is a study of T cell clonality in common variable immunodeficiency. Germline trimming cut 0 bases from V and 2 bases from J; bases unmatched to any gene: 7. The germline gives CDR1 SGHRS, CDR2 YFSETQ. The CDR3 is 18 amino acids.

The chain combines TRBV5-1 with TRBJ2-2; 10 bases agree with TRBD2. Input material: peripheral blood mononuclear cells. The sequence was obtained from a person aged 18 to 70 in good health. CDR3 bases read: TGCGCCAGCAGCTTGGGTCCTAGCGGGAGTTTTAACACCGGGGAG. It yields the protein CASSLGPSGSFNTGE. The full CDR3 reads CASSLGPSGSFNTGELFF.